The rows below give T cell receptor beta chains drawn from one sample of a study of blood T cell repertoires in COVID-19. TCRdb's copy holds only in-frame clones and misses some; the assay was immunoSEQ multiplex PCR. The table shows 310,000 or so clones, with more than 75% occurring only once. Sequenced input: peripheral blood. The receptors here all came from a woman aged 45-60 years with acute or convalescent COVID-19. The CDR3 runs from the conserved cysteine through the conserved F or W. Each record gives: clone size, V gene, J gene, D gene, CDR3 length, CDR3 DNA, CDR3 protein. The D gene is left open where the match is weak. For some rows the clone size is stated as once, few or many, or as a class when expanded; others skip it.

-	TRBV28	TRBJ1-1	-	13	TGTGCCAGCAGTTCGTATCTTAGCACTGAAGCTTTCTTT	CASSSYLSTEAFF
-	TRBV5-1	TRBJ1-4	-	14	TGCGCCAGCAGCCCCGGACAGTCTAATGAAAAACTGTTTTTT	CASSPGQSNEKLFF
-	TRBV28	TRBJ1-1	-	12	TGTGCCAGCAGTTTATGGCGGTATGAAGCTTTCTTT	CASSLWRYEAFF
-	TRBV28	TRBJ1-5	-	13	TGTGCCAGCAGTTCGTCTAGGTCGGAGCCCCAGCATTTT	CASSSSRSEPQHF
-	TRBV28	TRBJ2-7	-	16	TGTGCCAGCAGTCTCACCGAAAGGGACAACACCCACGAGCAGTACTTC	CASSLTERDNTHEQYF
-	TRBV5-1	TRBJ2-7	TRBD1	13	TGCGCCAGCAGCACCGGACAGGGGGCCAAGCAGTACTTC	CASSTGQGAKQYF
once	TRBV28	TRBJ2-7	-	13	TGTGCCAGCAGTTTATCCGCCAGTTACGAGCAGTACTTC	CASSLSASYEQYF
-	TRBV6-6	TRBJ1-5	-	16	TGTGCCAGCAGAGCCCGCTATAGGGGAAGCAATCAGCCCCAGCATTTT	CASRARYRGSNQPQHF
-	TRBV27	TRBJ2-5	TRBD2	15	TGTGCCAGCAGTCTTATCAGGACTAGCTACGAGACCCAGTACTTC	CASSLIRTSYETQYF
-	TRBV28	TRBJ2-5	-	14	TGTGCCAGCAGTTGGGCGGGGGCTCAAGAGACCCAGTACTTC	CASSWAGAQETQYF
-	TRBV19	TRBJ2-7	TRBD1	15	TGTGCCAGTAGACCCCGGACAGGTGGTAGACTCGAGCAGTACTTC	CASRPRTGGRLEQYF
-	TRBV11-2	TRBJ2-1	TRBD2	17	TGTGCCAGCAGCTCCTCTTTGGCTAGCGGGAGGCCGGATGAGCAGTTCTTC	CASSSSLASGRPDEQFF
-	TRBV7-2	TRBJ2-1	TRBD2	14	TGTGTCAGCAGCTTAGGTGGGACTAACAATGAGCAGTTCTTC	CVSSLGGTNNEQFF
-	TRBV2	TRBJ2-3	TRBD2	14	TGTGCCAGCAATGGCGGGAGTAGCGCAGATACGCAGTATTTT	CASNGGSSADTQYF
-	TRBV7-2	TRBJ1-3	-	16	TGTGCCAGCAGACAAAGAACCTTGGGCAGCGGAAACACCATATATTTT	CASRQRTLGSGNTIYF
-	TRBV7-9	TRBJ2-3	-	16	TGTGCCAGCAGCTCATACCGGACTAGGGGGACAGATACGCAGTATTTT	CASSSYRTRGTDTQYF
-	TRBV10-3	TRBJ2-1	-	15	TGTGCCATCAGTCTCGACACCGCCTCCTACAATGAGCAGTTCTTC	CAISLDTASYNEQFF
-	TRBV11-1	TRBJ2-1	TRBD2	16	TGTGCCAGCAGTATTAAACACGGGACTATCCTTTTTGAGCAGTTCTTC	CASSIKHGTILFEQFF
-	TRBV9	TRBJ2-2	TRBD1	15	TGTGCCAGCAGCGTTAAGAGACAGGGAGCCGGGGAGCTGTTTTTT	CASSVKRQGAGELFF
-	TRBV11-3	TRBJ2-3	-	13	TGTGCCAGCAGCTTGACAGGTGCAGATACGCAGTATTTT	CASSLTGADTQYF
-	TRBV3-1/TRBV3-2	TRBJ2-3	TRBD2	17	TGTGCCAGCAGATCGGGACTAGCGGGAGGGTACACAGATACGCAGTATTTT	CASRSGLAGGYTDTQYF
-	TRBV12-3/TRBV12-4	TRBJ2-3	-	12	TGTGCCAGCAGCCGGGGCACAGATACGCAGTATTTT	CASSRGTDTQYF
many	TRBV5-4	TRBJ2-7	TRBD1	17	TGTGCCAGCAGCTTGGACAGGGGGCTTGATTCCTCCTACGAGCAGTACTTC	CASSLDRGLDSSYEQYF
-	TRBV7-3	TRBJ2-2	-	17	TGTGCCAGCAGCAAATGGGTATATGGCGGGAACACCGGGGAGCTGTTTTTT	CASSKWVYGGNTGELFF
-	TRBV25-1	TRBJ2-1	TRBD1	14	TGTGCCAGCAGTGAAAGACAGGGGCGCGATGAGCAGTTCTTC	CASSERQGRDEQFF
-	TRBV12-3/TRBV12-4	TRBJ2-1	TRBD2	11	TGTGCCAGCAGTGGAGCGGGGGAGCAGTTCTTC	CASSGAGEQFF
-	TRBV20-1	TRBJ1-1	-	15	TGCAGTGCTAGTAGTCCGACATCCTTGAACACTGAAGCTTTCTTT	CSASSPTSLNTEAFF
once	TRBV5-1	TRBJ2-7	TRBD2	14	TGCGCCAGCAGCGTGGGACTAGCTTTCTACGAGCAGTACTTC	CASSVGLAFYEQYF
-	TRBV18	TRBJ1-4	TRBD1	14	TGTGCCAGCTCGTCGGGACAGCTAAGTGAAAAACTGTTTTTT	CASSSGQLSEKLFF
-	TRBV6-5	TRBJ1-3	-	15	TGTGCCAGCAGCCGGGGGTTTCACTCTGGAAACACCATATATTTT	CASSRGFHSGNTIYF
-	TRBV28	TRBJ2-7	-	14	TGTGCCAGCAGTTACCACGGGGGATACTACGAGCAGTACTTC	CASSYHGGYYEQYF
-	TRBV27	TRBJ2-2	-	13	TGTGCCAGCAGTTTCGGAGTTTACGGGGAGCTGTTTTTT	CASSFGVYGELFF
-	TRBV5-1	TRBJ2-3	TRBD1	16	TGCGCCAGCAGCTTCACTCCGACAGGGGGCACAGATACGCAGTATTTT	CASSFTPTGGTDTQYF
-	TRBV9	TRBJ1-1	TRBD1	15	TGTGCCAGCAGCGTAGTGGACAGGGGACCGGCGGGTGCTTTCTTT	CASSVVDRGPAGAFF
-	TRBV7-9	TRBJ1-2	-	13	TGTGCCAGCAGCTTAGAGTCAGGTTATGGCTACACCTTC	CASSLESGYGYTF
-	TRBV7-2	TRBJ1-2	-	12	TGTGCCAGCAGCTTGCGGAACTATGGCTACACCTTC	CASSLRNYGYTF
-	TRBV24-1	TRBJ2-3	-	15	TGTGCCACCAGTGATACGGAGGGGAGCACAGATACGCAGTATTTT	CATSDTEGSTDTQYF
once	TRBV28	TRBJ1-1	TRBD1	17	TGTGCCAGCAGTTTAGAGGGGCCTGGACAGGGGAACACTGAAGCTTTCTTT	CASSLEGPGQGNTEAFF
-	TRBV2	TRBJ1-5	-	15	TGTGCCAGCAGTGTGGAGGGTAGGAGCAATCAGCCCCAGCATTTT	CASSVEGRSNQPQHF
once	TRBV7-9	TRBJ2-1	TRBD2	17	TGTGCCAGCAGCCCGACCTTGAGTAGCGGGATAAAGAATGAGCAGTTCTTC	CASSPTLSSGIKNEQFF
-	TRBV5-1	TRBJ2-5	TRBD2	15	TGCGCCAGCAGGAAACAGCCGGGGGGCCAAGAGACCCAGTACTTC	CASRKQPGGQETQYF